This T cell receptor (beta chain) was recorded in a study of cytomegalovirus exposure and HLA in healthy donors. The germline CDR1 and CDR2 sequences are MGHRA and YSYEKL. The CDR3 sequence is 12 residues long. Trimming pared 0 bases from V and 14 bases from J, leaving 8 bases between. Repertoires were generated with immunoSEQ multiplex PCR, while TCRdb's copy carries only in-frame clones and drops some. This repertoire shows a few hundred thousand clones, 75% to 90% found once; its top ten account for roughly 0.83%. This clonotype was sampled from a woman aged 18-29 years in good health and CMV-seronegative. The sequenced material came from PBMCs. The gene calls are TRBV4-1 and TRBJ1-6; D is ambiguous. For the CDR3, the DNA is TGCGCCAGCAGCCAAGAGCGGGCTACCCTCCACTTT. Protein sequence: CASSQERATLHF.